A single sample gave rise to the 30 T cell receptor beta chains below, sequenced in a study of T cell responses to AZD1222 COVID-19 vaccine. Method: immunoSEQ multiplex PCR; TCRdb's copy keeps in-frame clones and lacks some. The sample holds some 130,000 clones, over 80% seen once. The sequencing used peripheral blood, collected 28 days after the second AZD1222 dose. These receptors all stem from an adult who received the AZD1222 COVID-19 vaccine.

The rearrangement links TRBV7-8 to TRBJ2-2; D is unclear. Germline-derived CDR1 and CDR2 are SGHVS and FQNEAQ. V lost 3 bases to trimming and J lost 5 bases, with 7 bases between them. This CDR3 comprises 13 residues. CDR3 coding DNA: TGTGCCAGCAGCTTTAAACAAACCGGGGAGCTGTTTTTT. It encodes CASSFKQTGELFF.

The chain recombines TRBV6-2 or TRBV6-3 with TRBJ2-2; D not resolved. Germline values: CDR1 MNHEY, CDR2 SVGEGT. Trimming left V 0 bases short and J 7 bases short, with 18 bases between. The CDR3 runs to 17 residues. This CDR3 is CASSYSKQGVWGGELFF. For the CDR3, the DNA is TGTGCCAGCAGTTACTCAAAGCAAGGCGTTTGGGGCGGGGAGCTGTTTTTT.

The chain joins TRBV6-6 to TRBJ1-6; no clear D. The CDR3 runs to 12 residues. CDR1 is MNHNY and CDR2 is SVGAGI in the germline V gene (reference sequence). V gave up 7 bases and J gave up 7 bases, with 8 bases separating them. The CDR3 region is CASTEENSPLHF. The CDR3 nucleotides read TGTGCCAGCACCGAAGAGAATTCACCCCTCCACTTT.

The chain recombines TRBV5-4 with TRBJ1-4, with 7 bases identical to TRBD1. The V gene's germline CDR1 is SGHNT and CDR2 YYREEE (reference sequence). The CDR3 runs to 13 residues. The J segment lost 4 bases and the V segment lost 5 bases, leaving 2 bases of the junction unmatched. Here the CDR3 reads CASRGQSNEKLFF. In DNA, the CDR3 is TGTGCCAGCAGGGGACAGAGTAATGAAAAACTGTTTTTT.

The count of this clone is one. The chain employs TRBV6-2 or TRBV6-3 and TRBJ2-7; 12 nucleotides align to TRBD2. The CDR3 has 17 residues. V dropped 1 base and J dropped 3; count of bases not matched to a gene: 7. CDR1 and CDR2 (germline): MNHEY, SVGEGT. The CDR3 DNA reads as TGTGCCAGCAGTTACTTTCCTAGCGGGAGGGATAGCTACGAGCAGTACTTC. Amino acids: CASSYFPSGRDSYEQYF.

This chain links TRBV28 with TRBJ1-2; 7 bases agree with TRBD1. After removal of 6 bases from V and 7 bases from J, the junction contained 8 bases not matched to a gene. The CDR3 runs 13 residues. Germline CDR1 and CDR2: MDHEN and SYDVKM. The CDR3 DNA reads as TGTGCCAGCAGGGCTTCCAGGGGGTTTGGCTACACCTTC. It yields the protein CASRASRGFGYTF.

The gene calls are TRBV11-2 and TRBJ2-1; no definite D call. CDR1 is SGHAT and CDR2 is FQNNGV in the germline V gene. V was clipped by 8 bases and J by 0 bases, with 5 bases between them. The CDR3 covers 12 residues. The CDR3 loop is CASQSSYNEQFF. The CDR3 region has the DNA TGTGCCAGCCAAAGCTCCTACAATGAGCAGTTCTTC.

The chain is built from TRBV18 and TRBJ1-2; the D is unclear. The CDR3 is made up of 13 amino acids. Germline CDR1 reads KGHSH; CDR2 reads LQKENI. V dropped 3 bases and J dropped 8 bases, with 13 bases sitting between them. The DNA of the CDR3 is TGTGCCAGCTCACCGGGTCCCCTCGTGGGCTACACCTTC. It translates to CASSPGPLVGYTF.

The DNA for the CDR3 is TGTGCCAGCAGCTACGGACGCCTGCCTGGAAACACCATATATTTT. Its translation: CASSYGRLPGNTIYF. This chain connects TRBV5-8 to TRBJ1-3; D is uncertain. Trimming shortened V by 3 bases and J by 2 bases, and 12 bases separated the two germline ends. Germline V gene data show CDR1 as SGHTS and CDR2 as YDEGEE. There are 15 residues in the CDR3.

This sequence joins TRBV5-8 and TRBJ1-6; D is possibly TRBD1 (6 bases). Trimming cost V 3 bases and J 6 bases, with 10 bases left between them. The CDR3 contains 14 residues. Per germline, CDR1 SGHTS and CDR2 YDEGEE. The CDR3 reads CASSWGQVNSPLHF. The CDR3 nucleotides read TGTGCCAGCAGCTGGGGACAAGTTAATTCACCCCTCCACTTT.

The J gene is TRBJ2-2, the V gene TRBV7-2; 13 bases agree with TRBD2. The CDR3 consists of 18 residues. Looked up from germline, CDR1 is SGHTA and CDR2 is FQGNSA. Trimming took 2 bases from V and 4 from J; bases not matched to a gene: 7. The CDR3 DNA reads as TGTGCCAGCAGCTTACGACTAGCGGGAGGAAGGGTCACCGGGGAGCTGTTTTTT. Residues: CASSLRLAGGRVTGELFF.

V is TRBV19 and J is TRBJ2-1; D gene ambiguous. Germline loops: CDR1 LNHDA, CDR2 SQIVND (reference sequence). V shed 9 bases and J shed 4 bases, with 13 bases lying between them. This CDR3 contains 13 residues. The CDR3 sequence: CASRLNGYNEQFF. The CDR3 DNA sequence: TGTGCCAGCCGGCTGAATGGGTACAATGAGCAGTTCTTC.

This clone was observed once. The V gene is TRBV29-1, the J gene TRBJ2-5, with D possibly being TRBD1 (5 bases). CDR1 SQVTM and CDR2 ANQGSEA come from the germline V gene. The V gene lost 1 base and the J gene lost 5 bases, with 8 bases spanning the gap. The CDR3 is 12 residues long. In nucleotides, the CDR3 is TGCAGCGTTGAAGCCTCAGGGGAGACCCAGTACTTC. This translates into CSVEASGETQYF.

This clone was detected a few times. The chain employs TRBV5-6 and TRBJ2-7, with 8 positions matching TRBD1. Germline lookup yields CDR1 SGHDT and CDR2 YYEEEE. The length of the CDR3 is 15 residues. J lost 1 base, V lost 0 bases, and 3 bases had no gene match. CDR3 sequence: CASSLGQGMSYEQYF. The CDR3 bases are TGTGCCAGCAGCTTGGGACAGGGGATGTCCTACGAGCAGTACTTC.

The chain has TRBV6-1 and TRBJ1-2, with D tentatively TRBD1 (6 bases). This CDR3 has 15 residues. V gave up 2 bases and J gave up 0 bases, with 10 bases separating them. Germline assignment: CDR1 MNHNS and CDR2 SASEGT. Here the CDR3 reads CASSEMPGANYGYTF. As DNA, the CDR3 is TGTGCCAGCAGTGAAATGCCAGGGGCTAACTATGGCTACACCTTC.

The chain combines TRBV5-6 with TRBJ2-5, with 8 bases that match TRBD2. The V and J ends lost 1 base and 5 bases, in that order; junction bases with no gene match: 10. CDR1 is SGHDT and CDR2 is YYEEEE in the germline V gene. The CDR3 is made up of 16 amino acids. CDR3 protein: CASSLTIAGGRETQYF. The CDR3 DNA sequence: TGTGCCAGCAGCTTGACTATCGCGGGGGGCCGGGAGACCCAGTACTTC.

There are a few counts of this clone. This chain links TRBV9 with TRBJ2-7; maybe TRBD2 (6 bases). The CDR3 length is 13 residues. CDR1 and CDR2 (germline): SGDLS, YYNGEE. The ends were cut back, 4 bases at V and 3 bases at J, with 11 bases in the middle. The CDR3 reads CASSPRDLYEQYF. The CDR3 nucleotides read TGTGCCAGCAGCCCGCGGGACCTCTACGAGCAGTACTTC.

The chain carries TRBV28 and TRBJ2-5; possibly TRBD1 for D (6 bases). Trimming cost V 4 bases and J 5 bases, with 8 bases left between them. The CDR3 covers 12 residues. Germline V CDR1 and CDR2: MDHEN, SYDVKM. CDR3 nucleotide sequence: TGTGCCAGCAGTTCTCAGGGGGAGACCCAGTACTTC. Translated: CASSSQGETQYF. Looking up the rest from reference TRBV28 and TRBJ2-5 gives the full variable domain: DVKVTQSSRYLVKRTGEKVFLECVQDMDHENMFWYRQDPGLGLRLIYFSYDVKMKEKGDIPEGYSVSREKKERFSLILESASTNQTSMYLCASSSQGETQYFGPGTRLLVL.

This chain connects TRBV24-1 to TRBJ2-3; 13 positions match TRBD2. Per germline, CDR1 KGHDR and CDR2 SFDVKD. The ends lost 5 bases at V and 4 bases at J; junction bases unmatched: 8. The CDR3 sequence is 17 residues long. The CDR3, as DNA: TGTGCCACCAGTGCGAAACTAGCGGGAGGGCCCTCAGATACGCAGTATTTT. Amino acids: CATSAKLAGGPSDTQYF.

V is TRBV5-6 and J is TRBJ1-3; maybe TRBD1 (5 bases). CDR3 length: 14 residues. Deletions cut 4 bases from V and 3 bases from J, with 11 bases between. Per the germline V gene, CDR1 is SGHDT and CDR2 is YYEEEE. In DNA form, the CDR3 reads TGTGCCAGCAGCCCGACGGGGGTTGGAAACACCATATATTTT. It codes for CASSPTGVGNTIYF.

The CDR3 DNA sequence: TGTGCCAGCTCACCTCAGGGTGGCGACACTGAAGCTTTCTTT. Translated, it gives CASSPQGGDTEAFF. V is TRBV18 and J is TRBJ1-1; D perhaps matches TRBD1 (5 bases). The CDR3 is 14 amino acids. Germline lookup yields CDR1 KGHSH and CDR2 LQKENI. Trimming shortened V by 3 bases and J by 3 bases, and 11 bases separated the two germline ends.

V gene TRBV19 combines with J gene TRBJ2-7; D is unresolved. This CDR3 contains 14 residues. Trimming took off 5 bases at V and 3 bases at J, with 14 bases between the two ends. In germline, CDR1 is LNHDA, CDR2 SQIVND (reference sequence). CDR3 protein: CASSLNGFDYEQYF. Here the CDR3 DNA reads TGTGCCAGTAGTTTGAACGGCTTTGACTACGAGCAGTACTTC.

This clone was observed a few times. The genes are TRBV14 and TRBJ1-6; D gene uncertain. Per the germline V gene, CDR1 is SGHDN and CDR2 is FVKESK. This CDR3 contains 14 residues. V lost 4 bases and J lost 5, with 9 bases in between. The CDR3 is CASSRSLHNSPLHF. CDR3 DNA: TGTGCCAGCAGCCGATCCCTCCATAATTCACCCCTCCACTTT. Supplemented by reference TRBV14 and TRBJ1-6, the full variable domain reads EAGVTQFPSHSVIEKGQTVTLRCDPISGHDNLYWYRRVMGKEIKFLLHFVKESKQDESGMPNNRFLAERTGGTYSTLKVQPAELEDSGVYFCASSRSLHNSPLHFGNGTRLTVT.

This rearrangement joins TRBV7-3 to TRBJ1-5; D is unresolved. The germline gives CDR1 SGHTA, CDR2 FQGTGA. The V end lost 1 base, the J end lost 3 bases, and 16 bases lay between the germline ends. The CDR3 has 17 residues. The CDR3: CASSLRGAERSNQPQHF. CDR3 nucleotides: TGTGCCAGCAGCTTAAGGGGAGCTGAGAGATCCAATCAGCCCCAGCATTTT.

The chain carries TRBV3-1 (or the pseudogene TRBV3-2) and TRBJ2-7; D unclear. Looked up from germline, CDR1 is LGHDT and CDR2 is YNNKEL (reference sequence). The CDR3 totals 16 residues. Trimming shortened V by 1 base and J by 3 bases, and 16 bases separated the two germline ends. CDR3 nucleotide sequence: TGTGCCAGCAGCCAAGTGGGTCGCGCACCTTTCTACGAGCAGTACTTC. This translates into CASSQVGRAPFYEQYF.

This chain connects TRBV25-1 to TRBJ2-3; tentatively, D is TRBD1 (5 bases). There are 13 residues in the CDR3. Looked up from germline, CDR1 is MGHDK and CDR2 is SYGVNS. V was trimmed by 7 bases and J by 4 bases, leaving 12 bases between them. CDR3 nucleotides: TGTGCCAGCACACCCAGGGTATCAGATACGCAGTATTTT. Protein product: CASTPRVSDTQYF.

The rearrangement uses TRBV30 and TRBJ1-1; D uncertain. Germline V gives CDR1 GTSNPN, CDR2 SVGIG (reference sequence). The CDR3 consists of 14 residues. The germline V and J ends were trimmed by 1 base and 7 bases, with 16 bases remaining between them. The CDR3 DNA is TGTGCCTGGAGTGGGGCATTCGCCCGGGGTGAAGCTTTCTTT. This sequence encodes CAWSGAFARGEAFF.

The chain links TRBV7-2 to TRBJ1-5, with TRBD1 as a possible D gene (6 bases). Between the trimmed V and J ends, which lost 5 bases and 1 base, there was a span of 9 bases. The CDR3 spans 14 residues. Germline V gene sequence: CDR1 SGHTA, CDR2 FQGNSA. CDR3 residues: CASSTGLSNQPQHF. In DNA, the CDR3 is TGTGCCAGCAGCACAGGGTTAAGCAATCAGCCCCAGCATTTT.

This clone has only one observation. The chain employs TRBV7-2 and TRBJ2-7; 9 positions agree with TRBD2. Looked up from germline, CDR1 is SGHTA and CDR2 is FQGNSA. Trimming cost V 5 bases and J 4 bases; bases outside gene matches: 12. The CDR3 length is 16 residues. The DNA for the CDR3 is TGTGCCAGCAGCCAGGCCCCGTCTCTAGCGGGATACGAGCAGTACTTC. This translates into CASSQAPSLAGYEQYF.

In DNA form, the CDR3 reads TGTGCCAGCAAGCCTGGCCAACCCGGGGAGCTGTTTTTT. Amino acid sequence: CASKPGQPGELFF. The chain employs TRBV7-9 and TRBJ2-2; no clear D gene. Germline lookup yields CDR1 SEHNR and CDR2 FQNEAQ (reference sequence). The ends were cut back, 7 bases at V and 6 bases at J, with 12 bases in the middle. The CDR3 loop spans 13 amino acids.